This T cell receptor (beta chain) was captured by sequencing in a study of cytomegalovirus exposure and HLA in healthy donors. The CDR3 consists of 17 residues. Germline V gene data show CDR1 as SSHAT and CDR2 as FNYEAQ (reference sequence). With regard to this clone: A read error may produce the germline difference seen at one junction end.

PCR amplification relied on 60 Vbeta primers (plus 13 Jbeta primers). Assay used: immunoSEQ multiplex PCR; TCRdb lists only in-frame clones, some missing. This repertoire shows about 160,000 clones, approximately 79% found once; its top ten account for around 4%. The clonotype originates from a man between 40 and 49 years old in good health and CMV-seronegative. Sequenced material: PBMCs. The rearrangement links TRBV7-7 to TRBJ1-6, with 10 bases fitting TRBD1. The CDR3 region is CASSLGSGQGQDSPLHF. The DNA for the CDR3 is TGTGCTAGCAGCTTAGGTTCGGGACAGGGGCAGGATTCACCCCTCCACTTT. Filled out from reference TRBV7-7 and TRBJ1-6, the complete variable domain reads GAGVSQSPRYKVTKRGQDVTLRCDPISSHATLYWYQQALGQGPEFLTYFNYEAQPDKSGLPSDRFSAERPEGSISTLTIQRTEQRDSAMYRCASSLGSGQGQDSPLHFGNGTRLTVT.